A selection of T cell receptor beta chains follows, all from one sample in a study of metastatic and nonmetastatic thyroid tumors. With MiXCR, TCRdb called clones anew from the PCR reads. The sample shows about 25,000 clones, around a fifth of them seen only once. The sample was blood. The receptor source for this set is a male donor with papillary thyroid cancer or a benign thyroid nodule (not recorded which). Some clones in this sample may be carry-over from other donors' samples. The CDR3 runs from the conserved cysteine through the conserved F or W. Fields, in order: CDR3 protein, clone size, J gene, V gene. The size of a clone is reported for some rows only, either as once, few or many, or as a class for expanded clones.

CDR3 protein: CSASGWKGGSNTEAFF
clone size: many
J gene: TRBJ1-1
V gene: TRBV20-1

CDR3 protein: CASSLEQGTEAFF
clone size: medium-sized
J gene: TRBJ1-1
V gene: TRBV11-3

CDR3 protein: CSSSRNRNTEAFF
clone size: .
J gene: TRBJ1-1
V gene: TRBV19

CDR3 protein: CSARRDYSNQPQHF
clone size: .
J gene: TRBJ1-5
V gene: TRBV20-1

CDR3 protein: CASSLGEAGETQYF
clone size: many
J gene: TRBJ2-5
V gene: TRBV13

CDR3 protein: CASSGTGTYQPQHF
clone size: many
J gene: TRBJ1-5
V gene: TRBV25-1

CDR3 protein: CASSLPVNRDRDNYGYTF
clone size: few
J gene: TRBJ1-2
V gene: TRBV4-1

CDR3 protein: CAIRRGLDQHTQYF
clone size: many
J gene: TRBJ2-3
V gene: TRBV10-3

CDR3 protein: CASSQDPLDQPQHF
clone size: .
J gene: TRBJ1-5
V gene: TRBV4-3

CDR3 protein: CASSRPRNTGKIEQFF
clone size: many
J gene: TRBJ2-1
V gene: TRBV16

CDR3 protein: CASSYSGAGIGEQFF
clone size: many
J gene: TRBJ2-1
V gene: TRBV6-5

CDR3 protein: CASSDNEQFF
clone size: many
J gene: TRBJ2-1
V gene: TRBV4-1

CDR3 protein: CATSDLAGYGYTF
clone size: many
J gene: TRBJ1-2
V gene: TRBV24-1

CDR3 protein: CASSPRQGTGEKLFF
clone size: many
J gene: TRBJ1-4
V gene: TRBV4-1

CDR3 protein: CSASVSRGSYNEQFF
clone size: many
J gene: TRBJ2-1
V gene: TRBV20-1

CDR3 protein: CASSHTLWDAGTQYF
clone size: many
J gene: TRBJ2-5
V gene: TRBV5-4

CDR3 protein: CASSFDLPDRAGNTIYF
clone size: .
J gene: TRBJ1-3
V gene: TRBV11-2

CDR3 protein: CSARRLGRRNTEAFF
clone size: many
J gene: TRBJ1-1
V gene: TRBV20-1

CDR3 protein: CASNTLGAHNEQFF
clone size: many
J gene: TRBJ2-1
V gene: TRBV9

CDR3 protein: CASSPLGRPYEQYF
clone size: medium-sized
J gene: TRBJ2-7
V gene: TRBV4-1

CDR3 protein: CASSPGGAYGYTF
clone size: many
J gene: TRBJ1-2
V gene: TRBV27

CDR3 protein: CASSQEGGVGKLFF
clone size: many
J gene: TRBJ1-4
V gene: TRBV3-1

CDR3 protein: CSASSSGSNNYGYTF
clone size: many
J gene: TRBJ1-2
V gene: TRBV20-1